The T cell receptor beta chain described here comes from a study of blood T cell repertoires in COVID-19. About the study: PBMCs, B-cell-depleted T cells, or T cells were the source of the cDNA or gDNA that made up the material.

Participant age was roughly 18 to 100 years, and participants resided in 25 or so US areas. This CDR3 has 15 amino acids. Trimming left V 5 bases short and J 3 bases short, with 16 bases between. CDR1 and CDR2 from the germline V gene are SGHAT and FQNNGV. This table comes from immunoSEQ multiplex PCR, and its TCRdb copy is limited to in-frame clones, with some not included. The sample has a few hundred thousand clones; about 90% are singletons. The sample consisted of PBMCs or T cells enriched from blood (not recorded which). This chain links TRBV11-2 with TRBJ1-2; D call uncertain. The origin of this receptor is a man between 25 and 39 years old who had recovered from COVID-19. CDR3 nucleotides: TGTGCCAGCAGCAGGATCCAGAGCCGGGACTATGGCTACACCTTC. Protein product: CASSRIQSRDYGYTF.